The 17 T cell receptor beta chains in this list originate from one sample, sequenced in a study of beta chain features in type 1 diabetes. Broader study findings: Patients with Type 1 diabetes showed moderately but significantly shorter TCRB CDR3s in all four CD4+ subsets.

Of the isolated RNA, all was reverse transcribed, and so the sequenced material was expressed TCRB transcripts. Using immunoSEQ multiplex PCR, the repertoire was profiled, and TCRdb retains in-frame clones only, with some absent. The sample records a few hundred thousand clones, 10% to 15% being singletons. Antigens of these TCRs are unknown. Sequenced input: naive CD4+ T cells from blood. The receptors come from a woman between 18 and 29 years old with type 1 diabetes.

This clone was found a few times. The V call is TRBV4-2, the J call TRBJ2-1; D gene ambiguous. V dropped 0 bases and J dropped 4 bases, with 10 bases sitting between them. The CDR3 has 15 amino acids. CDR1 and CDR2 (germline): LGHNA, YNFKEQ. The CDR3 coding sequence is TGTGCCAGCAGCCAAGATGCCCCAGAATACAATGAGCAGTTCTTC. Its translation is CASSQDAPEYNEQFF.

This clone was recorded a few times. J is TRBJ2-5 and V is TRBV7-3; 7 bases match TRBD2. Germline V CDR1 and CDR2: SGHTA, FQGTGA. The length of the CDR3 is 15 residues. V was pared by 3 bases and J by 0 bases, with 4 bases of the junction left unmatched. CDR3 bases: TGTGCCAGCAGCTTTGGGCGGGGGTACCAAGAGACCCAGTACTTC. Its protein product is CASSFGRGYQETQYF.

There are a few counts of this clone. V is TRBV21-1 and J is TRBJ2-1; the DNA was not compared with TRBD2, the D call given in the table. TRBV21-1 is reported as a pseudogene. This CDR3 region has 15 residues. As DNA, the CDR3 is TGTGCCAGCAGTTCTTTGGGACTAGCGGGGGATGAGCAGTTCTTC. This sequence encodes CASSSLGLAGDEQFF.

This clone has more than one count but fewer than ten. Other DNA sequences in the sample encode the same CDR3. V usage is TRBV27 and J usage is TRBJ2-7, with TRBD1 as a possible D gene (5 bases). The ends were cut back, 5 bases at V and 1 base at J, with 9 bases in the middle. From germline, CDR1 is MNHEY and CDR2 SMNVEV (reference sequence). The length of the CDR3 is 13 residues. The CDR3 here is CASSNRPSYEQYF. CDR3 bases: TGTGCCAGCAGTAACAGGCCATCCTACGAGCAGTACTTC.

This clone has only a few counts. The chain combines TRBV11-2 with TRBJ2-1, with 11 bases identical to TRBD1. With V trimmed by 4 bases and J by 9 bases, 8 bases remained unmatched. The CDR3 is 15 residues long. Germline V gives CDR1 SGHAT, CDR2 FQNNGV. The CDR3 region has the DNA TGTGCCAGCAGCTATCCGGACAGGGGGCGATTTGAGCAGTTCTTC. Encoded protein: CASSYPDRGRFEQFF.

This clone has a handful of counts. The chain uses TRBV6-5 and TRBJ2-5; perhaps TRBD1 as D (7 bases). Germline CDR1 reads MNHEY; CDR2 reads SVGAGI. The CDR3 covers 14 residues. Deletions cut 6 bases from V and 4 bases from J, with 15 bases between. The CDR3 sequence is CASSSPGGRETQYF. The CDR3 bases are TGTGCCAGCAGCAGCCCAGGGGGGAGAGAGACCCAGTACTTC.

The genes are TRBV25-1 and TRBJ1-5; D is unresolved. Germline lookup yields CDR1 MGHDK and CDR2 SYGVNS. The V end was cut by 4 bases, the J end by 4 bases, with 11 bases between. The CDR3 is 14 amino acids. CDR3 in amino acids: CASSAAVLNQPQHF. The DNA for the CDR3 is TGTGCCAGCAGTGCTGCAGTCTTAAATCAGCCCCAGCATTTT.

This clone was recorded a few times. This sequence joins TRBV4-1 and TRBJ2-7, with D hard to call. Germline lookup yields CDR1 MGHRA and CDR2 YSYEKL. V lost 4 bases to trimming and J lost 5 bases, with 21 bases between them. This CDR3 is built from 16 residues. The CDR3 coding sequence is TGCGCCAGCAGCCTCCGACCCCCTCAATTGGGCCACGAGCAGTACTTC. It encodes CASSLRPPQLGHEQYF.

The V gene is TRBV7-6, the J gene TRBJ2-5, with a tentative D call TRBD1 (6 bases). The CDR3 contains 15 residues. From germline, CDR1 is SGHVS and CDR2 FNYEAQ. Trimming shortened V by 1 base and J by 3 bases, and 12 bases separated the two germline ends. CDR3 sequence reads: CASSLGVNREETQYF. CDR3 DNA: TGTGCCAGCAGCTTAGGGGTCAACAGGGAAGAGACCCAGTACTTC.

The chain joins TRBV30 to TRBJ1-4; D is perhaps TRBD1 (6 bases). The length of the CDR3 is 13 residues. Between the trimmed V and J ends, which lost 3 bases and 7 bases, there was a span of 12 bases. Germline V CDR1 and CDR2: GTSNPN, SVGIG (reference sequence). The CDR3 nucleotides read TGTGCCTGGAGGGGGGCAGTCCCTGAAAAACTGTTTTTT. Its translation: CAWRGAVPEKLFF. The whole variable domain, filled in from reference TRBV30 and TRBJ1-4, reads SQTIHQWPATLVQPVGSPLSLECTVEGTSNPNLYWYRQAAGRGLQLLFYSVGIGQISSEVPQNLSASRPQDRQFILSSKKLLLSDSGFYLCAWRGAVPEKLFFGSGTQLSVL.

Only a few counts were recorded for this clone. The V gene is TRBV11-2, the J gene TRBJ1-2; no reliable D call. Deletions cut 3 bases from V and 4 bases from J, with 12 bases between. The germline V gene encodes CDR1 SGHAT and CDR2 FQNNGV. The CDR3 sequence is 14 residues long. The chain's CDR3 is CASSFGGIGYGYTF. The CDR3 DNA follows: TGTGCCAGCAGCTTTGGAGGGATCGGCTATGGCTACACCTTC.

This clone has only a few counts. The V and J genes are TRBV28 and TRBJ2-5; 11 nucleotides line up with TRBD2. The V segment lost 5 bases and the J segment 1 base; nucleotides outside the gene matches: 6. The germline gives CDR1 MDHEN, CDR2 SYDVKM. This CDR3 contains 16 residues. In DNA form, the CDR3 reads TGTGCCAGCAGTCCGGGACTAGCGGTCCTCCAAGAGACCCAGTACTTC. Protein: CASSPGLAVLQETQYF.

The chain couples TRBV18 to TRBJ1-4; D remains unclear. Trimming shortened V by 3 bases and J by 2 bases, and 10 bases separated the two germline ends. From germline, CDR1 is KGHSH and CDR2 LQKENI. The CDR3 totals 15 residues. The CDR3 bases are TGTGCCAGCTCACCCCGAGACGGGACTAATGAAAAACTGTTTTTT. Protein sequence: CASSPRDGTNEKLFF.

On this clone: A junction end diverges from the germline sequence, so it may reflect a read error. This CDR3 is CSFEDRGTYNEQFF. The CDR3 DNA sequence: TGCAGCTTTGAAGACAGGGGGACCTACAATGAGCAGTTCTTC. The rearrangement links TRBV29-1 to TRBJ2-1; 9 nucleotides line up with TRBD1. The CDR3 contains 14 residues. The germline V gene has CDR1 SQVTM and CDR2 ANQGSEA.

The table lists this clone with a few counts. The rearrangement uses TRBV6-5 and TRBJ1-1; 7 bases line up with TRBD1. The CDR3 extends over 13 amino acids. Germline V CDR1 and CDR2: MNHEY, SVGAGI. J lost 5 bases, V lost 2 bases, and 2 bases had no gene match. The DNA for the CDR3 is TGTGCCAGCAGTTACCAGGGGGAAACTGAAGCTTTCTTT. Translation gives CASSYQGETEAFF.

This chain uses TRBV23-1 with TRBJ2-1, with 7 positions matching TRBD1. TRBV23-1 is an open reading frame whose function is uncertain. The trim removed 2 bases at V and 9 bases at J, leaving 10 bases unmatched. This CDR3 has 15 amino acids. Here the CDR3 DNA reads TGCGCCAGCAGTCAAGGGAGACAGGGACCGGGTGAGCAGTTCTTC. It yields the protein CASSQGRQGPGEQFF.

This clone was observed a handful of times. The chain is built from TRBV9 and TRBJ2-5, with D perhaps matching TRBD2 (6 bases). This CDR3 is built from 14 residues. CDR1 SGDLS and CDR2 YYNGEE come from the germline V gene. V lost 4 bases to trimming and J lost 2 bases, with 12 bases between them. Here the CDR3 reads CASSPRGGQETQYF. Written as DNA, the CDR3 is TGTGCCAGCAGCCCCCGGGGAGGACAAGAGACCCAGTACTTC. Filled out from reference TRBV9 and TRBJ2-5, the complete variable domain reads DSGVTQTPKHLITATGQRVTLRCSPRSGDLSVYWYQQSLDQGLQFLIQYYNGEERAKGNILERFSAQQFPDLHSELNLSSLELGDSALYFCASSPRGGQETQYFGPGTRLLVL.